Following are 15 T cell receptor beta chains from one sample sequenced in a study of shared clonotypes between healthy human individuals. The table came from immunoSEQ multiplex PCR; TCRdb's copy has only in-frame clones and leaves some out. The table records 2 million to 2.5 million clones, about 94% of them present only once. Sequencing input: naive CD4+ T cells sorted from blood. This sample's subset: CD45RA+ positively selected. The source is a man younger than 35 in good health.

CDR3 nucleotides: TGCAGCGTTGAAATAGTTCACATGACGAACACTGAAGCTTTCTTT. Residues: CSVEIVHMTNTEAFF. The chain couples TRBV29-1 to TRBJ1-1, with D unresolved. The germline CDR1 and CDR2 sequences are SQVTM and ANQGSEA. The V end lost 2 bases, the J end lost 1 base, and 14 bases lay between the germline ends. CDR3 length: 15 residues.

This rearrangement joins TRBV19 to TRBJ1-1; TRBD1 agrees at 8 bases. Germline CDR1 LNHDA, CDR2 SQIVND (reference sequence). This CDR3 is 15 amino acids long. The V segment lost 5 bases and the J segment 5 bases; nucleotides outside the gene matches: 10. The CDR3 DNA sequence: TGTGCCAGTAGTCTACGGACAGGGTCCAAGACTGAAGCTTTCTTT. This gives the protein CASSLRTGSKTEAFF.

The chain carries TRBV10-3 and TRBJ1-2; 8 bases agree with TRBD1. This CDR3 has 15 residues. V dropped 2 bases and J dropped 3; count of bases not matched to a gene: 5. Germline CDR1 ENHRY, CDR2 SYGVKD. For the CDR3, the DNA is TGTGCCATCAGTGAGCCGGGACAGGACCACTATGGCTACACCTTC. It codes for CAISEPGQDHYGYTF.

The CDR3 DNA is TGTGCCAGCTCACCCCCCATGTGGGCTGAAGCTTTCTTT. It encodes CASSPPMWAEAFF. The chain recombines TRBV18 with TRBJ1-1; D is ambiguous. This CDR3 has 13 residues. Between the trimmed V and J ends, which lost 3 bases and 6 bases, there was a span of 11 bases. The germline V gene has CDR1 KGHSH and CDR2 LQKENI. The variable domain in full, with the rest retrieved from reference TRBV18 and TRBJ1-1, is NAGVMQNPRHLVRRRGQEARLRCSPMKGHSHVYWYRQLPEEGLKFMVYLQKENIIDESGMPKERFSAEFPKEGPSILRIQQVVRGDSAAYFCASSPPMWAEAFFGQGTRLTVV.

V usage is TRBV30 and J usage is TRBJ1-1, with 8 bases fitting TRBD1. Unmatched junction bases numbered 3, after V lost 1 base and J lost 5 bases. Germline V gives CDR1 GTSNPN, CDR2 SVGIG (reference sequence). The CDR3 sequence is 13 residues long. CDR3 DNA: TGTGCCTGGAGTGGGACAGGGATGACTGAAGCTTTCTTT. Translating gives CAWSGTGMTEAFF.

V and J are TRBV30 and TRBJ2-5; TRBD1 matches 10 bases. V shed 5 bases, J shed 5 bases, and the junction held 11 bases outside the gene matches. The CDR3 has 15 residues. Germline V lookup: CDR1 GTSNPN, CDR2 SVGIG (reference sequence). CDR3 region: CAWVGDRTGGETQYF. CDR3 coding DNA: TGTGCCTGGGTTGGAGATCGGACAGGGGGGGAGACCCAGTACTTC.

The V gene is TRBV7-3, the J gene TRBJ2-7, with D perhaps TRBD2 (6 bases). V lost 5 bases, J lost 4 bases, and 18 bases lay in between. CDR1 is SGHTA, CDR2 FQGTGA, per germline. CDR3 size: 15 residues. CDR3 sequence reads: CASSRNYGTLYEQYF. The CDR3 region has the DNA TGTGCCAGCAGCCGGAATTACGGGACTTTATACGAGCAGTACTTC.

This CDR3 is CASSLSRVFHEQYF. The CDR3 nucleotides read TGTGCCAGCAGCTTATCGCGGGTCTTCCACGAGCAGTACTTC. The rearrangement links TRBV7-6 to TRBJ2-7; a weak D match, TRBD2 (5 bases). Germline values: CDR1 SGHVS, CDR2 FNYEAQ. This CDR3 spans 14 amino acids. Trimming stripped 2 bases from V and 5 bases from J, with 13 bases between.

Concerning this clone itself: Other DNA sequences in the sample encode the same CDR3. In DNA form, the CDR3 reads TGTGCCAGCAGTCTCCCCCTGGGGGGGGTGGAGACCCAGTACTTC. This gives the protein CASSLPLGGVETQYF. The genes are TRBV28 and TRBJ2-5; TRBD2 matches at 7 bases. Germline CDR1 and CDR2: MDHEN and SYDVKM. This CDR3 is 15 amino acids long. With V trimmed by 5 bases and J by 5 bases, 11 bases remained unmatched.

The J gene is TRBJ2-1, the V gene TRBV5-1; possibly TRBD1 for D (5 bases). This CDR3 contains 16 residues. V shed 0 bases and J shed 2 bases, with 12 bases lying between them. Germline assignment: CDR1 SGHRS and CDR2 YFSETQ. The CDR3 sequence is CASSLASGAAYNEQFF. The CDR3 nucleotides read TGCGCCAGCAGCTTGGCTTCTGGGGCTGCCTACAATGAGCAGTTCTTC.

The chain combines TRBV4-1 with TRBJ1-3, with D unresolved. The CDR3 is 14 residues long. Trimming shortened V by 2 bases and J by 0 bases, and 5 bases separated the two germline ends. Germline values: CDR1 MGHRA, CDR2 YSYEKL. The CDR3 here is CASSQPYSGNTIYF. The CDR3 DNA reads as TGCGCCAGCAGCCAACCCTACTCTGGAAACACCATATATTTT.

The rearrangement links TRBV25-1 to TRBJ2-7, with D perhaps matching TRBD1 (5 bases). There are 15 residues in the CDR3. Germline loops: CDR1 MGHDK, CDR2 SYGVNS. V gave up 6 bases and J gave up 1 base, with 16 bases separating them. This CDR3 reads CASSQGAPYSYEQYF. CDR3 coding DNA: TGTGCCAGCAGCCAGGGCGCGCCCTATTCCTACGAGCAGTACTTC.

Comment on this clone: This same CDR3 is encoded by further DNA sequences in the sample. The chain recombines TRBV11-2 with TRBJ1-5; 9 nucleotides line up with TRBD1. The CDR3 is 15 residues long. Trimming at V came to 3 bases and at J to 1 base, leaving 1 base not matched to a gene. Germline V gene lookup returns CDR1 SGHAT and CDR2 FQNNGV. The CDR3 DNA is TGTGCCAGCAGCTTGACAGGGGGGAGCAATCAGCCCCAGCATTTT. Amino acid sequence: CASSLTGGSNQPQHF.

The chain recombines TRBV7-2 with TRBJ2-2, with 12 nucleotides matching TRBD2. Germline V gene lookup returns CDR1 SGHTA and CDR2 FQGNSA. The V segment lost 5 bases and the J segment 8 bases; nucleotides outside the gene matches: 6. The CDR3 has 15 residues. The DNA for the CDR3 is TGTGCCAGCAGCCGCGGACTAGCGGGAAGAGGGGAGCTGTTTTTT. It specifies CASSRGLAGRGELFF.

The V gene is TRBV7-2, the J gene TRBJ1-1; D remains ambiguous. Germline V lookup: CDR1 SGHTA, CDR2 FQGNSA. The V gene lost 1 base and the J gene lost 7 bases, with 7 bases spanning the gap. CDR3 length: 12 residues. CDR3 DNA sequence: TGTGCCAGCAGCTTAGACGGGGTTGAAGCTTTCTTT. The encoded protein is CASSLDGVEAFF.